Below are 25 T cell receptor beta chains sequenced from a single sample in a study of cytomegalovirus exposure and HLA in healthy donors. 13 Jbeta primers and 60 Vbeta primers were used for the PCR. The data were produced by immunoSEQ multiplex PCR, yet TCRdb's version contains in-frame clones alone and is incomplete. The table records about 160,000 clones, 80% of them present only once. Sequencing was performed on PBMCs. All receptors come from a man aged 30-40 years in good health and CMV-seronegative.

The chain uses TRBV6-1 and TRBJ1-6; D uncertain. This CDR3 has 14 residues. V gave up 5 bases and J gave up 10 bases, with 15 bases separating them. Germline CDR1 is MNHNS and CDR2 is SASEGT. The CDR3 loop reads CASSQRGVGSPLHF. CDR3 sequence (DNA): TGTGCCAGCAGTCAGCGGGGAGTCGGCTCACCCCTCCACTTT.

The rearrangement links TRBV28 to TRBJ1-6, with D hard to call. CDR1 MDHEN and CDR2 SYDVKM come from the germline V gene. Trimming pared 2 bases from V and 7 bases from J, leaving 6 bases between. This CDR3 is 13 amino acids long. The CDR3 loop reads CASSLDRNSPLHF. DNA of the CDR3: TGTGCCAGCAGTTTAGATCGGAATTCACCCCTCCACTTT.

This clone is a singleton in its sample. V gene TRBV29-1 combines with J gene TRBJ2-7, with D perhaps matching TRBD2 (6 bases). The germline CDR1 and CDR2 sequences are SQVTM and ANQGSEA. The ends were cut back, 3 bases at V and 6 bases at J, with 15 bases in the middle. The CDR3 is made up of 13 amino acids. In DNA, the CDR3 is TGCAGCGTTGAGGGGCGGAGGGCCAGCGAGCAGTACTTC. Its protein product is CSVEGRRASEQYF.

This chain joins TRBV27 and TRBJ2-7; 10 positions agree with TRBD2. The CDR3 is 17 residues long. Germline assignment: CDR1 MNHEY and CDR2 SMNVEV (reference sequence). V lost 3 bases and J lost 6; bases outside the gene matches: 14. The CDR3 sequence: CASSFGVAGGRSGEQYF. In DNA, the CDR3 is TGTGCCAGCAGTTTTGGGGTAGCGGGAGGCCGGTCGGGCGAGCAGTACTTC.

V usage is TRBV7-9 and J usage is TRBJ2-5; unclear D gene. The closer fit of TRBJ2-7 to the DNA end suggests the J call may be wrong. Germline assignment: CDR1 SEHNR and CDR2 FQNEAQ (reference sequence). The length of the CDR3 is 14 residues. CDR3 nucleotide sequence: TGTGCCAGCAGCCCCCGACTCTCTCCCTACGAGCAGTACTTC. It specifies CASSPRLSPYEQYF.

The chain joins TRBV19 to TRBJ1-4; D call uncertain. The germline V gene has CDR1 LNHDA and CDR2 SQIVND (reference sequence). Trimming took 2 bases from V and 7 from J, leaving 14 bases between them. This CDR3 is built from 15 residues. The CDR3 nucleotides are TGTGCCAGTAGTATAAGAGTACAGTCCCGTGAAAAACTGTTTTTT. This sequence encodes CASSIRVQSREKLFF. The entire variable domain, with the rest obtained from reference TRBV19 and TRBJ1-4, is as follows: DGGITQSPKYLFRKEGQNVTLSCEQNLNHDAMYWYRQDPGQGLRLIYYSQIVNDFQKGDIAEGYSVSREKKESFPLTVTSAQKNPTAFYLCASSIRVQSREKLFFGSGTQLSVL.

V usage is TRBV5-4 and J usage is TRBJ2-7; the D gene is possibly TRBD2 (5 bases). V was pared by 0 bases and J by 4 bases, with 26 bases between. CDR3 size: 19 residues. The germline gives CDR1 SGHNT, CDR2 YYREEE (reference sequence). The CDR3 nucleotides are TGTGCCAGCAGCTTGGAGTATGGGCGCAGAGTTAAGGAGGAGTACGAGCAGTACTTC. It codes for CASSLEYGRRVKEEYEQYF.

The chain couples TRBV11-3 to TRBJ2-1; D is possibly TRBD2 (6 bases). Germline-derived CDR1 and CDR2 are SGHNT and YENEEA. Trimming stripped 5 bases from V and 4 bases from J, with 12 bases between. This CDR3 comprises 14 residues. As DNA, the CDR3 is TGTGCCAGCAGCCTGTGGGGGGATTACAATGAGCAGTTCTTC. Its translation is CASSLWGDYNEQFF.

The V and J genes are TRBV10-3 and TRBJ2-7, with D possibly TRBD1 on 6 matching bases. Trimming stripped 11 bases from V and 4 bases from J, with 12 bases between. The CDR3 length is 11 residues. Germline V gives CDR1 ENHRY, CDR2 SYGVKD. The CDR3 loop reads CAVRGQYEQYF. CDR3 nucleotide sequence: TGTGCCGTTAGAGGACAGTACGAGCAGTACTTC.

The rearrangement joins TRBV9 to TRBJ2-1; no definite D call. V lost 6 bases and J lost 8, with 15 bases in between. The V gene's germline CDR1 is SGDLS and CDR2 YYNGEE. The CDR3 spans 13 residues. CDR3 region: CASTLDRPDEQFF. The DNA of the CDR3 is TGTGCCAGCACCCTAGATCGTCCCGATGAGCAGTTCTTC.

The chain joins TRBV13 to TRBJ1-3; no reliable D call. Germline V gene lookup returns CDR1 PRHDT and CDR2 FYEKMQ (reference sequence). The ends were cut back, 3 bases at V and 1 base at J, with 7 bases in the middle. CDR3 length: 14 amino acids. The CDR3 sequence: CASSFSGSGNTIYF. CDR3 DNA sequence: TGTGCCAGCAGCTTCTCCGGGTCTGGAAACACCATATATTTT.

V is TRBV4-1 and J is TRBJ2-1; D unresolved. Germline assignment: CDR1 MGHRA and CDR2 YSYEKL. The CDR3 spans 13 residues. V gave up 1 base and J gave up 14 bases, with 15 bases separating them. The CDR3 region is CASSQASGFGEFF. DNA for the CDR3: TGCGCCAGCAGCCAAGCGTCAGGTTTCGGTGAGTTCTTC.

This clone was found a few times. The chain joins TRBV28 to TRBJ2-1; perhaps TRBD1 as D (6 bases). V was cut by 5 bases and J by 5 bases, with 16 bases left in between. CDR3 size: 15 residues. Germline CDR1 and CDR2: MDHEN and SYDVKM. Written as DNA, the CDR3 is TGTGCCAGCAGTAAGGGGGAACGGTACAACAATGAGCAGTTCTTC. Amino acids: CASSKGERYNNEQFF.

The DNA for the CDR3 is TGTGCCAGCAGTTTCGGGGGTCAGCCCCAGCATTTT. It encodes CASSFGGQPQHF. The chain combines TRBV27 with TRBJ1-5; D may be TRBD1 (5 bases). CDR3 length: 12 residues. Germline V gives CDR1 MNHEY, CDR2 SMNVEV (reference sequence). Deletions cut 3 bases from V and 6 bases from J, with 6 bases between.

The chain joins TRBV11-2 to TRBJ2-4; no definite D call. The CDR3 totals 16 residues. Germline CDR1 and CDR2: SGHAT and FQNNGV. The V and J ends lost 4 bases and 0 bases respectively, with 13 bases between them. CDR3 sequence: CASSSTYPLAKNIQYF. CDR3 nucleotides: TGTGCCAGCAGCTCGACTTACCCACTAGCCAAAAACATTCAGTACTTC.

CDR3 sequence reads: CASNSGGSNQPQHF. In nucleotides, the CDR3 is TGTGCCAGCAACTCAGGTGGGAGCAATCAGCCCCAGCATTTT. This chain joins TRBV7-9 and TRBJ1-5; D unclear. The CDR3 covers 14 residues. Germline loops: CDR1 SEHNR, CDR2 FQNEAQ (reference sequence). V lost 7 bases, J lost 1 base, and 11 bases lay in between.

This clone was detected a few times. The chain carries TRBV19 and TRBJ1-5; D not certain. CDR3 length: 15 amino acids. Germline CDR1 reads LNHDA; CDR2 reads SQIVND (reference sequence). The V gene lost 10 bases and the J gene lost 5 bases, with 21 bases spanning the gap. In DNA form, the CDR3 reads TGTGCCACCGCAGAGGGAAAAGTCGCCTATCAGCCCCAGCATTTT. This gives the protein CATAEGKVAYQPQHF.

There are a few counts of this clone. V gene TRBV7-9 combines with J gene TRBJ2-7, with D tentatively TRBD1 (6 bases). Trimming cost V 8 bases and J 3 bases, with 20 bases left between them. The CDR3 is 15 amino acids. Looked up from germline, CDR1 is SEHNR and CDR2 is FQNEAQ (reference sequence). The CDR3 is CASCHLTGPNYEQYF. The DNA of the CDR3 is TGTGCCAGCTGCCACCTGACAGGACCTAACTACGAGCAGTACTTC.

The gene calls are TRBV7-6 and TRBJ1-2; D is possibly TRBD1 (6 bases). This CDR3 contains 12 residues. With 5 bases removed from V and 8 bases from J, the gap between germline ends came to 12 bases. Germline CDR1 and CDR2: SGHVS and FNYEAQ. In DNA form, the CDR3 reads TGTGCCAGCAGCACTGAGGGGGAGGGCTACACCTTC. Encoded protein: CASSTEGEGYTF.

This clone has a handful of counts. The CDR3 nucleotides read TGTGCCAGCAGCTTAGGTGGGGACAGGGGCGTTCGCGAGCAGTACTTC. Amino acid sequence: CASSLGGDRGVREQYF. The chain is built from TRBV13 and TRBJ2-7, with 10 bases aligning to TRBD1. This CDR3 is built from 16 residues. The germline gives CDR1 PRHDT, CDR2 FYEKMQ (reference sequence). V dropped 0 bases and J dropped 6; count of bases not matched to a gene: 8.

The genes are TRBV15 and TRBJ2-6, with TRBD1 matching 9 bases. Trimming cost V 7 bases and J 2 bases; bases outside gene matches: 3. The germline V gene encodes CDR1 LNHNV and CDR2 YYDKDF (reference sequence). This CDR3 has 15 residues. The chain's CDR3 is CATTTGGAGANVLTF. Here the CDR3 DNA reads TGTGCCACCACCACAGGGGGCGCTGGGGCCAACGTCCTGACTTTC. The full variable domain, rest sourced from reference TRBV15 and TRBJ2-6, is DAMVIQNPRYQVTQFGKPVTLSCSQTLNHNVMYWYQQKSSQAPKLLFHYYDKDFNNEADTPDNFQSRRPNTSFCFLDIRSPGLGDTAMYLCATTTGGAGANVLTFGAGSRLTVL.

The chain carries TRBV5-1 and TRBJ1-2; no clear D gene. Trimming cost V 0 bases and J 0 bases, with 6 bases left between them. Germline V gene sequence: CDR1 SGHRS, CDR2 YFSETQ. The CDR3 loop spans 14 amino acids. CDR3 bases: TGCGCCAGCAGCTTGGCAGAATCTAACTATGGCTACACCTTC. Amino acid sequence: CASSLAESNYGYTF.

The chain couples TRBV25-1 to TRBJ1-6, with D tentatively TRBD1 (6 bases). V lost 4 bases, J lost 0 bases, and 10 bases lay in between. In germline, CDR1 is MGHDK, CDR2 SYGVNS. The CDR3 is 16 residues long. The CDR3 protein is CASSGLDSSYNSPLHF. The CDR3, as DNA: TGTGCCAGCAGTGGTTTGGACAGCTCCTATAATTCACCCCTCCACTTT.

The rearrangement links TRBV7-9 to TRBJ1-1; 7 bases agree with TRBD1. The germline gives CDR1 SEHNR, CDR2 FQNEAQ (reference sequence). CDR3 length: 14 amino acids. V gave up 4 bases and J gave up 4 bases; unmatched junction bases: 6. In DNA, the CDR3 is TGTGCCAGCAGCTACAACCAGGGGGGCACTGAAGCTTTCTTT. It encodes CASSYNQGGTEAFF.

The chain carries TRBV11-2 and TRBJ1-2; 9 bases agree with TRBD1. The J segment lost 4 bases and the V segment lost 4 bases, leaving 7 bases of the junction unmatched. The CDR3 has 15 amino acids. CDR1 is SGHAT and CDR2 is FQNNGV in the germline V gene. CDR3 sequence reads: CASSSWRTGAYGYTF. For the CDR3, the DNA is TGTGCCAGCAGCTCTTGGCGGACAGGGGCCTATGGCTACACCTTC.